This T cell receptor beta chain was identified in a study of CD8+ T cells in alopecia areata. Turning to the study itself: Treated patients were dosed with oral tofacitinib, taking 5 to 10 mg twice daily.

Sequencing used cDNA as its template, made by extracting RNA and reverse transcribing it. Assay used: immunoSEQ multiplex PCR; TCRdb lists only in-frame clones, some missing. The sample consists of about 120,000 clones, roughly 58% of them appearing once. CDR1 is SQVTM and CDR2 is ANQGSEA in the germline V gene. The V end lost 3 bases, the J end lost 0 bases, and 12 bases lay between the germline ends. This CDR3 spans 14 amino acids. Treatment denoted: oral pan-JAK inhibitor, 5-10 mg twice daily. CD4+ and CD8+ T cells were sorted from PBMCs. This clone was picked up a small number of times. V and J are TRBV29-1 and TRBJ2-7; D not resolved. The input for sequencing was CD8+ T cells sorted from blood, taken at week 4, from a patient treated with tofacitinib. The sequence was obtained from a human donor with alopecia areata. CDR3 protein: CSVDGLESSYEQYF. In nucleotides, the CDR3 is TGCAGCGTTGATGGATTAGAGAGCTCCTACGAGCAGTACTTC.